The present T cell receptor (beta chain) was sequenced within a study of control samples from healthy donors and cancer patients. Between the trimmed V and J ends, which lost 2 bases and 7 bases, there was a span of 17 bases. Germline lookup yields CDR1 MNHEY and CDR2 SVGAGI. The CDR3 sequence is 15 residues long. TCRdb's table, derived via immunoSEQ multiplex PCR, lists solely in-frame clones and lacks some. The repertoire consists of about 150,000 clones, with approximately 96% occurring once and the leading ten covering approximately 6.1%. V usage is TRBV6-5 and J usage is TRBJ1-2, with a weak D call TRBD1 (5 bases). The sample comprised blood. The receptor was isolated from a man in his forties in good health. CDR3 nucleotide sequence: TGTGCCAGCAGTTACCTGCACCTGGGGGAGAGTGGCTACACCTTC. Its protein is CASSYLHLGESGYTF.